The clone carrying this T cell receptor beta chain was detected only a few times. Assay used: immunoSEQ multiplex PCR; TCRdb lists only in-frame clones, some missing. Among around 70,000 clones, around 88% were seen once, and the ten largest hold more than 1.5%. The source of the sample is a study of blood T cell repertoires in COVID-19. Study details: Material from acute and convalescent COVID-19 was sourced from the United States, Italy and Spain. T cells, B-cell-depleted T cells, or PBMCs supplied cDNA or gDNA.

The V and J ends lost 2 bases and 2 bases, in that order; junction bases with no gene match: 5. Germline CDR1 and CDR2: SGHNT and YYREEE (reference sequence). The CDR3 is made up of 15 amino acids. The sequence derives from a woman older than 75 with active or convalescent COVID-19. Sequencing was performed on peripheral blood. The chain uses TRBV5-4 and TRBJ1-2; 8 bases are shared with TRBD1. The chain's CDR3 is CASSLPGTGNYGYTF. Written as DNA, the CDR3 is TGTGCCAGCAGCTTACCCGGGACAGGAAACTATGGCTACACCTTC.